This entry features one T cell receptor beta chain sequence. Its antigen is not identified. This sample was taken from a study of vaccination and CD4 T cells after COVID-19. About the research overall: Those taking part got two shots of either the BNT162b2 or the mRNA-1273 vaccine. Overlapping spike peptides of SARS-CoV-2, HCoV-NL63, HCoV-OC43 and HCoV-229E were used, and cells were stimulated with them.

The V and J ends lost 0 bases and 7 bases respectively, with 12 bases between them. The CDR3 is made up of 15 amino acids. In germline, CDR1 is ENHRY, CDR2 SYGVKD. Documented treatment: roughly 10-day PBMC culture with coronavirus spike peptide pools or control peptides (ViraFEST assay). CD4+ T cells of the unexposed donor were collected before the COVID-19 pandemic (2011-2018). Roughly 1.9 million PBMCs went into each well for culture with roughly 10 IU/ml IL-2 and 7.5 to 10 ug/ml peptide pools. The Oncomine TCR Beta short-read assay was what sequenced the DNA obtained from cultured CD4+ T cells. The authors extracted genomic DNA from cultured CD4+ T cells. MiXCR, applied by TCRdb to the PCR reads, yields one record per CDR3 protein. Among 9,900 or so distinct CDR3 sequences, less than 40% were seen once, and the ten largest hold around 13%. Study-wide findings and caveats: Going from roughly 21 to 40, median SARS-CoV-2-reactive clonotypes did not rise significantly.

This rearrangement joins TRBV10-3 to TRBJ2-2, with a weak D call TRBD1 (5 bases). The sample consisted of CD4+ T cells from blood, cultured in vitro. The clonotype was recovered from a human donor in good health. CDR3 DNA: TGTGCCATCAGTGAGTCGGGGCAGGGTGACGGGGAGCTGTTTTTT. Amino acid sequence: CAISESGQGDGELFF.